This is a list of T cell receptor beta chains from one sample in a study of response to subunit inactivated influenza vaccine. TCRdb called the RT-PCR reads again in MiXCR, with one record for every CDR3 protein. The sample contains 750,000 to 850,000 distinct CDR3 sequences, 15% to 20% of which appear only once. Sample: PBMCs from blood, taken approximately 5 days after vaccination. These TCRs come from a man aged 45-65 years who received an inactivated influenza vaccine. Both conserved end residues are trimmed from each CDR3. Fields, in order: J gene, V gene, CDR3 protein.

TRBJ2-5	TRBV5-6	ASRSTGLNMETQY
TRBJ1-2	TRBV28	ASRLSRSGGYT
TRBJ2-5	TRBV12-3/TRBV12-4	ASSPREETQY
TRBJ2-7	TRBV5-1	ASSLDGTDSYEQY
TRBJ2-7	TRBV7-8	ASSSWGHATYEQY
TRBJ2-1	TRBV9	ASSPQRWSSYNEQF
TRBJ2-2	TRBV7-2	ASSFLRAGELF
TRBJ2-7	TRBV13	ASSLFLAGDRHVSYEQY
TRBJ2-5	TRBV21-1	ASSKDWADLETQY
TRBJ1-3	TRBV5-5	ASSPALDTIY
TRBJ1-2	TRBV20-1	SARTVSYGYT
TRBJ2-3	TRBV20-1	SARAQGWADTQY
TRBJ1-1	TRBV6-2/TRBV6-3	ASSYTVAGTEAF
TRBJ2-1	TRBV12-3/TRBV12-4	ASSPRDEQF
TRBJ2-7	TRBV7-9	ASRKQGGGSYEQY
TRBJ2-3	TRBV5-6	ASSSISAGLWADTQY
TRBJ2-7	TRBV12-3/TRBV12-4	ASSLGVTSGRPYEQY
TRBJ1-3	TRBV20-1	SARDLLDTIY
TRBJ2-2	TRBV20-1	SARGTSAVNTGELF
TRBJ2-2	TRBV10-3	AISVAQNTGELF
TRBJ2-7	TRBV5-6	ASSGTGEAYEQY
TRBJ2-1	TRBV20-1	SARDSGGILYNEQF
TRBJ2-2	TRBV6-1	ASTLRERILAGELF
TRBJ1-5	TRBV28	ASIRQGGLGNQPQH
TRBJ2-1	TRBV20-1	SARARTSGYNEQF
TRBJ2-3	TRBV4-2	ASSQGTDSTDTQY
TRBJ1-1	TRBV29-1	SVTYLNTEAF
TRBJ2-5	TRBV5-8	ASSLLAGGAYQETQY
TRBJ2-4	TRBV7-2	ASSTFQGAKNIQY
TRBJ2-4	TRBV20-1	SAPPGQGVDKNIQY
TRBJ2-7	TRBV7-9	ASSLYATAIPSNEQY
TRBJ2-1	TRBV4-3	ASSQGGGRVWNEQF
TRBJ2-7	TRBV7-2	ASRLDRGLVPYEQY
TRBJ2-2	TRBV15	ATSSLDRVATGELF
TRBJ2-7	TRBV4-2	ASSQGLGYEQY
TRBJ2-3	TRBV28	ASRPTGEVTDTQY
TRBJ2-2	TRBV28	ASSLPQGIGTTGELF
TRBJ2-1	TRBV7-8	ASSLAPGLATRGEQF
TRBJ2-7	TRBV6-2/TRBV6-3	ASSYVASYEQY
TRBJ1-1	TRBV6-5	ASRSTGTEAF
TRBJ2-2	TRBV12-3/TRBV12-4	ASSLKGLTTRELF
TRBJ2-7	TRBV20-1	SARELREQY
TRBJ2-5	TRBV7-9	ASSGPGGSGEWETQY
TRBJ2-5	TRBV2	ASTIVPGETQY
TRBJ2-6	TRBV5-1	ASSPSAGANVLT
TRBJ1-5	TRBV12-3/TRBV12-4	ASSFRTGTEPQH
TRBJ1-4	TRBV6-1	ATRALGTANEKLF
TRBJ2-1	TRBV20-1	SATGLSSYNEQF
TRBJ2-7	TRBV20-1	SAQGQAMGNEQY
TRBJ2-1	TRBV20-1	SARILAALYNEQF
TRBJ2-1	TRBV7-2	ASSFDRGSSYNEQF
TRBJ2-1	TRBV11-1	ASSFRDGSYNEQF
TRBJ1-5	TRBV7-2	ASSYGTDSNQPQH
TRBJ2-5	TRBV10-3	AISRQVKETQY
TRBJ2-7	TRBV6-2/TRBV6-3	ASSTTGDFNEQY
TRBJ1-4	TRBV7-8	ASSSYGSANEKLF
TRBJ2-7	TRBV20-1	SASYGEQY
TRBJ2-3	TRBV4-3	ASSQRTGVVRTDTQY
TRBJ1-2	TRBV28	ASSNTGLLGYT
TRBJ1-4	TRBV6-2/TRBV6-3	ASKSEDPKLF